This is a list of T cell receptor beta chains from one sample in a study of CD8 T cells in ankylosing spondylitis. From the 5' RACE reads, TCRdb called clonotypes with MiXCR, one entry per CDR3 protein. Seen here are roughly 180,000 distinct CDR3 sequences, around 8.9% observed once, and the top ten hold around 15%. What was sequenced was blood, either unsorted or a sorted T cell fraction (not recorded which). These receptor sequences come from a female donor with ankylosing spondylitis or in good health (not recorded which). Both conserved end residues are part of each CDR3. The D gene is left open where the match is weak. Expanded clones get a size class; other rows say once, few or many, or leave the size out.

CDR3 protein	CDR3 DNA	D gene	V gene	J gene	clone size
CASSDPQGLGAKNIQYF	TGTGCCAGCAGCGACCCACAGGGGTTGGGGGCCAAAAACATTCAGTACTTC	TRBD1	TRBV9	TRBJ2-4	few
CAARRGDNYGYTF	TGTGCCGCCCGGAGGGGAGATAACTATGGCTACACCTTC	.	TRBV24-1	TRBJ1-2	many
CASSSTVNTGELFF	TGTGCCAGCAGCTCGACGGTGAACACCGGGGAGCTGTTTTTT	.	TRBV7-7	TRBJ2-2	few
CASGLVVAGSGQETQYF	TGTGCTAGTGGTTTAGTTGTAGCAGGGTCGGGCCAAGAGACCCAGTACTTC	.	TRBV12-5	TRBJ2-5	few
CASSLADGYTF	TGTGCCAGCAGTTTAGCGGATGGCTACACCTTC	.	TRBV12-3/TRBV12-4	TRBJ1-2	.
CASSQATRDEQFF	TGCGCCAGCAGCCAAGCGACCCGAGATGAGCAGTTCTTC	.	TRBV4-3	TRBJ2-1	.
CASSYVDNSYEQYF	TGTGCCAGCAGTTACGTGGACAACTCCTACGAGCAGTACTTC	.	TRBV6-5	TRBJ2-7	few
CASRTGNEKLFF	TGTGCCAGCCGGACAGGGAATGAAAAACTGTTTTTT	TRBD1	TRBV18	TRBJ1-4	.
CASRPPSGGGTDTQYF	TGTGCCAGCAGACCCCCTAGCGGGGGGGGCACAGATACGCAGTATTTT	TRBD2	TRBV7-9	TRBJ2-3	few
CASSLGRYTDTQYF	TGTGCCAGCAGTTTAGGGCGGTACACAGATACGCAGTATTTT	.	TRBV12-3/TRBV12-4	TRBJ2-3	few
CASSSAGQGGPQHF	TGTGCCAGCAGTTCGGCGGGACAGGGTGGGCCCCAGCATTTT	TRBD1	TRBV6-5	TRBJ1-5	few
CASAPKEGVYGYTF	TGTGCCAGCGCCCCAAAGGAGGGGGTCTATGGCTACACCTTC	.	TRBV12-3/TRBV12-4	TRBJ1-2	many
CASSATGGPDTQYF	TGTGCCAGCAGTGCAACAGGAGGACCAGATACGCAGTATTTT	.	TRBV2	TRBJ2-3	many
CASSSGTSGMDTQYF	TGTGCCAGCAGCTCAGGGACTAGCGGGATGGATACGCAGTATTTT	TRBD2	TRBV5-5	TRBJ2-3	once
CASSVEGHGYTF	TGTGCCAGCAGCGTGGAGGGCCATGGCTACACCTTC	.	TRBV9	TRBJ1-2	.
CASSLDGGRSEQYF	TGTGCCAGCAGCTTAGATGGCGGGAGGAGCGAGCAGTACTTC	TRBD2	TRBV7-2	TRBJ2-7	few
CASGDSGRPTGELFF	TGTGCCAGCGGAGATAGCGGGAGACCAACCGGGGAGCTGTTTTTT	TRBD2	TRBV7-6	TRBJ2-2	few
CASSGWVASYEQYF	TGTGCCAGCAGCGGCTGGGTTGCCTCCTACGAGCAGTACTTC	.	TRBV13	TRBJ2-7	.
CASSPVPGLENYNEQFF	TGTGCCAGCAGCCCGGTCCCGGGACTTGAGAACTACAATGAGCAGTTCTTC	.	TRBV5-6	TRBJ2-1	.
CASSLWTSGEYEQYF	TGTGCCAGCAGTTTATGGACTAGCGGGGAGTACGAGCAGTACTTC	TRBD2	TRBV27	TRBJ2-7	few
CSATTGGNYNEQFF	TGCAGCGCTACGACAGGGGGCAATTACAATGAGCAGTTCTTC	TRBD1	TRBV29-1	TRBJ2-1	.
CASSLDRQPNTGELFF	TGTGCCAGCAGCTTAGATCGGCAGCCTAACACCGGGGAGCTGTTTTTT	.	TRBV11-2	TRBJ2-2	.
CASSLRIVTEQFF	TGTGCCAGCAGTTTGCGGATAGTGACTGAGCAGTTCTTC	.	TRBV12-3/TRBV12-4	TRBJ2-1	few
CASSLSGTSNYNEQFF	TGTGCCAGTAGTCTCTCCGGGACTAGCAACTACAATGAGCAGTTCTTC	TRBD2	TRBV19	TRBJ2-1	few
CASSVGGLGYNEQFF	TGTGCCAGCAGCGTAGGCGGACTAGGGTACAATGAGCAGTTCTTC	TRBD2	TRBV9	TRBJ2-1	.
CSAWTGLNEQFF	TGCAGCGCCTGGACAGGGTTAAATGAGCAGTTCTTC	TRBD1	TRBV29-1	TRBJ2-1	many
CASTRTGQTGEQYF	TGTGCCAGCACCCGGACAGGCCAAACGGGGGAGCAGTACTTC	TRBD1	TRBV3-1	TRBJ2-7	few
CASSWVQGQVGEQFF	TGTGCCAGCAGTTGGGTGCAGGGACAAGTCGGTGAGCAGTTCTTC	.	TRBV27	TRBJ2-1	.